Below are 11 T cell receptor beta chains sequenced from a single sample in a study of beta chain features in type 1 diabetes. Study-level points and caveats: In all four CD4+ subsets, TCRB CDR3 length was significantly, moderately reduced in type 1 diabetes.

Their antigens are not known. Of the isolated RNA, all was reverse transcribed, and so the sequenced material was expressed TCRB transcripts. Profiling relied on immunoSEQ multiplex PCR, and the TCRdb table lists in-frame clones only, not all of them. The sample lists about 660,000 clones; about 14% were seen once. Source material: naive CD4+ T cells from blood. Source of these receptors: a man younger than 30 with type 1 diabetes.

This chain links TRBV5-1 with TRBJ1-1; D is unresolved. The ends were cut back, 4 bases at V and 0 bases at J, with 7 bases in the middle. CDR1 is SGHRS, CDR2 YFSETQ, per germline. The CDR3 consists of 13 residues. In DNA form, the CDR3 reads TGCGCCAGCAGCCCTTCGGTGAACACTGAAGCTTTCTTT. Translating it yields CASSPSVNTEAFF.

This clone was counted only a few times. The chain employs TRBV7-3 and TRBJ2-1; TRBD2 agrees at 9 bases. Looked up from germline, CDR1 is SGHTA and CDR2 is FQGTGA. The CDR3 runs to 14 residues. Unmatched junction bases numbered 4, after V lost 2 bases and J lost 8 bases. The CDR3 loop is CASSLGTSHDEQFF. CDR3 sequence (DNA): TGTGCCAGCAGCTTAGGGACTAGCCACGATGAGCAGTTCTTC.

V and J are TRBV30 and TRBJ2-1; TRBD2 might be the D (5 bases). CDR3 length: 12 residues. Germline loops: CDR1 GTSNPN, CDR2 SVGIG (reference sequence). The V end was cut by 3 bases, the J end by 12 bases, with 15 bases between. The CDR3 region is CAWSPSGPAQFF. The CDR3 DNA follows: TGTGCCTGGAGCCCGAGCGGACCGGCGCAGTTCTTC.

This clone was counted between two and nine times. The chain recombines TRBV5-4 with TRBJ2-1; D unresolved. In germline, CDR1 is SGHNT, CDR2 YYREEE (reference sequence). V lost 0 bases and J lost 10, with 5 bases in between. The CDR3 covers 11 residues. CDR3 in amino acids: CASSLEREQFF. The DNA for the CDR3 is TGTGCCAGCAGCTTGGAGAGAGAGCAGTTCTTC.

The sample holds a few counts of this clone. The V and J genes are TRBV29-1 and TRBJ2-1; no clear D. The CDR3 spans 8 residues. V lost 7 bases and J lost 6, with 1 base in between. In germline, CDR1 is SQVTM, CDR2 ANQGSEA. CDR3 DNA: TGCAGCGCCAATGAGCAGTTCTTC. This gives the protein CSANEQFF.

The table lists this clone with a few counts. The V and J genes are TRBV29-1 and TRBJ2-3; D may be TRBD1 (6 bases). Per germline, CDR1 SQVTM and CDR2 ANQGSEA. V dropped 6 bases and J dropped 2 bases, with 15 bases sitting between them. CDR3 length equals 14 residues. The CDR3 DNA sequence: TGCAGCGTATTGGACAGTGGGACCACAGATACGCAGTATTTT. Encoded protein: CSVLDSGTTDTQYF.

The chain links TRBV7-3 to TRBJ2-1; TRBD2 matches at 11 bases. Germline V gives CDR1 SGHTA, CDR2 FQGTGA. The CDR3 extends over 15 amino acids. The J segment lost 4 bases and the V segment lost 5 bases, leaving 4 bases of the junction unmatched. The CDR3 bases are TGTGCCAGCAGCCCCACTAGCGGGGGATACAATGAGCAGTTCTTC. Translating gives CASSPTSGGYNEQFF. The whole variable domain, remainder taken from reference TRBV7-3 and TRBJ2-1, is GAGVSQTPSNKVTEKGKYVELRCDPISGHTALYWYRQSLGQGPEFLIYFQGTGAADDSGLPNDRFFAVRPEGSVSTLKIQRTERGDSAVYLCASSPTSGGYNEQFFGPGTRLTVL.

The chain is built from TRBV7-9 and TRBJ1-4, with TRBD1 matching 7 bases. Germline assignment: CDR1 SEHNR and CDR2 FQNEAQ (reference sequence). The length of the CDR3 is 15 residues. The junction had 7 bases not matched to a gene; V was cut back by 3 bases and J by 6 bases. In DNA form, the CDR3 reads TGTGCCAGCAGCTTCTGGACAGGTGGGGATGAAAAACTGTTTTTT. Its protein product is CASSFWTGGDEKLFF.

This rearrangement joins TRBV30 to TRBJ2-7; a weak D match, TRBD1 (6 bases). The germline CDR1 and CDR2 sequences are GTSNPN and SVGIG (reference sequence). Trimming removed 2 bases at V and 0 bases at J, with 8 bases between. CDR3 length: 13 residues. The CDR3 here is CAWSRGGSYEQYF. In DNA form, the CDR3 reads TGTGCCTGGAGTCGAGGGGGCTCCTACGAGCAGTACTTC. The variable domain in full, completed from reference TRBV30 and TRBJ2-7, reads SQTIHQWPATLVQPVGSPLSLECTVEGTSNPNLYWYRQAAGRGLQLLFYSVGIGQISSEVPQNLSASRPQDRQFILSSKKLLLSDSGFYLCAWSRGGSYEQYFGPGTRLTVT.

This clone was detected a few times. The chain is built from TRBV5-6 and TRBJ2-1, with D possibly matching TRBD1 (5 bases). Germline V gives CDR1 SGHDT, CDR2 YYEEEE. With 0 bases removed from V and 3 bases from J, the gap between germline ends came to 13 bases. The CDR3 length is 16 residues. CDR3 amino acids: CASSLAAGRGYNEQFF. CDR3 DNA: TGTGCCAGCAGCTTGGCGGCAGGTAGGGGCTACAATGAGCAGTTCTTC.

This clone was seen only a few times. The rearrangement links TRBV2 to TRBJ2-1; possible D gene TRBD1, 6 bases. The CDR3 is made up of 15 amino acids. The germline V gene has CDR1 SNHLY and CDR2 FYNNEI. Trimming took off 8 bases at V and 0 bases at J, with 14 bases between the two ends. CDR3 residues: CASHKQGSSYNEQFF. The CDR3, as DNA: TGTGCCAGCCATAAACAGGGTAGCTCCTACAATGAGCAGTTCTTC.